These T cell receptor beta chains were read from a single sample in a study of blood T cell repertoires in COVID-19. The method was immunoSEQ multiplex PCR; TCRdb's version includes in-frame clones alone and lacks a portion of them. The profile shows under 200,000 clones, over 75% of them singletons. Sequenced: PBMCs or T cells enriched from blood (not recorded which). These receptors were taken from a man aged 45-60 years who had recovered from COVID-19. Each CDR3 is given with its conserved first and last residue. D genes are given only for firm matches.

>TRBV6-1|TRBD2|TRBJ2-1
CASSVTGLVLSSYNEQFF
>TRBV2|NA|TRBJ1-5
CATSRGSQPQHF
>TRBV15|TRBD1|TRBJ1-5
CATSRERYPGQGVSGNQPQHF
>TRBV28|TRBD1|TRBJ1-2
CASNVGTALNYGYTF
>TRBV19|NA|TRBJ2-3
CASSLQGALTDTQYF
>TRBV7-8|NA|TRBJ1-2
CASSHPRRALGRGYGYTF
>TRBV6-5|NA|TRBJ1-1
CARGDKNTEAFF
>TRBV14|TRBD2|TRBJ2-7
CASSYTGTTDYEQYF
>TRBV15|NA|TRBJ1-2
CATSRDYLTDYGYTF
>TRBV11-2|NA|TRBJ2-1
CASSFSDLNEQFF
>TRBV7-9|NA|TRBJ1-5
CASSLARPQHF
>TRBV5-4|NA|TRBJ2-3
CASSYRDIGSTDTQYF
>TRBV2|NA|TRBJ1-2
CASSVDYGYTF
>TRBV29-1|NA|TRBJ1-1
CSVARKQNTEAFF
>TRBV15|TRBD2|TRBJ2-3
CATSRDLAGAGDTQYF
>TRBV11-2|TRBD1|TRBJ1-2
CASSSPAGTGQLNYGYTF
>TRBV27|NA|TRBJ1-6
CASSLRGYNSPLHF
>TRBV5-1|NA|TRBJ2-7
CASDSYEQYF
>TRBV7-6|NA|TRBJ2-3
CASSLATSPADTQYF
>TRBV7-9|NA|TRBJ2-1
CASSSRGSVAWEQFF
>TRBV12-3/TRBV12-4|NA|TRBJ1-1
CASSFREGTEAFF
>TRBV10-3|TRBD2|TRBJ2-3
CAISGREAGGLTDTQYF
>TRBV7-3|NA|TRBJ2-1
CASSLTEATEQFF
>TRBV5-1|TRBD2|TRBJ2-1
CASTRFRQRTSYPHNEQFF
>TRBV2|NA|TRBJ1-3
CASGGLGNTIYF
>TRBV7-9|NA|TRBJ2-2
CASSVAGNTGELFF
>TRBV10-3|TRBD1|TRBJ1-6
CAISADRRFSYNSPLHF
>TRBV7-9|NA|TRBJ1-6
CASSSGASPLHF
>TRBV5-1|NA|TRBJ2-1
CASSRTGSDNEQFF
>TRBV3-1/TRBV3-2|TRBD1|TRBJ1-4
CASSPFSGTGLEKLFF
>TRBV5-1|NA|TRBJ2-3
CASSPSADPTDTQYF
>TRBV6-4|TRBD1|TRBJ1-1
CASSDSIGQEAFF
>TRBV28|NA|TRBJ2-1
CASSGTPGNEQFF
>TRBV24-1|TRBD1|TRBJ1-1
CATSDAPGQGENTEAFF
>TRBV5-6|TRBD1|TRBJ1-1
CAWGQGIMNTEAFF
>TRBV29-1|TRBD1|TRBJ2-7
CSVGGQGSYEQYF
>TRBV6-1|NA|TRBJ1-1
CASSEVRGGSTEAFF
>TRBV7-2|TRBD2|TRBJ2-7
CASSLLWGTSGRAYEQYF
>TRBV18|TRBD2|TRBJ2-7
CASSPASGGRRSYEQYF
>TRBV7-9|NA|TRBJ1-6
CASSLAAARDSPLHF
>TRBV10-1|TRBD2|TRBJ2-7
CASSEIERGEQYF
>TRBV28|TRBD1|TRBJ1-2
CASRPDRGLYGYTF
>TRBV6-4|TRBD1|TRBJ1-5
CASSVRTGVQPQHF
>TRBV7-3|TRBD2|TRBJ2-1
CASGFRGAYNEQFF
>TRBV27|NA|TRBJ1-4
CASSAQGATNEKLFF
>TRBV7-9|NA|TRBJ1-1
CASSPRTALNTEAFF
>TRBV2|NA|TRBJ2-7
CASSFSGGAEQYF
>TRBV6-5|TRBD1|TRBJ1-2
CACNRGRDGYTF
>TRBV28|NA|TRBJ2-7
CASSLLPGQGEQYF
>TRBV7-2|NA|TRBJ2-1
CASSLAGGRTYNEQFF
>TRBV10-3|TRBD1|TRBJ1-2
CAISAADRGYNYGYTF
>TRBV7-2|NA|TRBJ2-1
CASSLSGSNNEQFF
>TRBV7-3|TRBD2|TRBJ2-5
CASSLAGDQETQYF
>TRBV18|NA|TRBJ1-1
CASSPETDTEAFF
>TRBV12-3/TRBV12-4|TRBD1|TRBJ1-6
CASSPDRGSPLHF
>TRBV9|NA|TRBJ1-5
CASSVAGRDQPQHF